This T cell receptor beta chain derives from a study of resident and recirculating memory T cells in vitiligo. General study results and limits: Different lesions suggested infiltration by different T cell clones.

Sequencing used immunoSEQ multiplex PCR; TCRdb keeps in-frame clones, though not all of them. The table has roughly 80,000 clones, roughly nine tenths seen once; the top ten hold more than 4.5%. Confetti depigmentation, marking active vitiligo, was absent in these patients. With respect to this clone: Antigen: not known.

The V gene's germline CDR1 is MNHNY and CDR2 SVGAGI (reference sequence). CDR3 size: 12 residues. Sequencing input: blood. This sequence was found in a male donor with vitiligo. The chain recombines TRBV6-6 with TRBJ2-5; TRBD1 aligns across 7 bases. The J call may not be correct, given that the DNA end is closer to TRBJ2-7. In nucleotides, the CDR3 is TGTGCCAGTGCACAGGGGTCTTACGAGCAGTACTTC. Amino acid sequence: CASAQGSYEQYF.